This T cell receptor (beta chain) appears in the sequencing data of a study of blood T cells in healthy people across ages. A sample-barcoded 5' primer and a J-beta primer mix were used in a second PCR of about 7 to 12 cycles. TCRdb fed the 5' RACE reads into MiXCR, producing one record per CDR3 protein. The sample consists of about 970,000 distinct CDR3 sequences, about 51% of them appearing once. CDR1 is SGHRS and CDR2 is YFSETQ in the germline V gene. The CDR3 is 16 residues long. V lost 4 bases, J lost 6 bases, and 21 bases lay in between. Sequenced: blood. The receptor comes from a woman aged 55-69 years in good health. The chain combines TRBV5-1 with TRBJ2-3; D perhaps matches TRBD1 (5 bases). The CDR3 DNA reads as TGCGCCAGCAGCCCAGGACAACAGCCCATTTTGGATACGCAGTATTTT. Amino acids: CASSPGQQPILDTQYF.